These 5 T cell receptor beta chains came from one sample sequenced in a study of monozygotic twins with inflammatory bowel disease. From the 5' RACE reads, TCRdb lists one entry per CDR3 protein and no DNA. The specimen's table records approximately 400,000 distinct CDR3 sequences. Source material: blood. Source of these receptors: a human donor with ulcerative colitis or Crohn's disease, or a healthy co-twin of an affected twin (not recorded which).

The V gene is TRBV7-6, the J gene TRBJ1-1. Germline lookup yields CDR1 SGHVS and CDR2 FNYEAQ. This CDR3 region has 13 residues. This CDR3 is CASSLGLYTEAFF.

V is TRBV3-1 and J is TRBJ2-1. Germline CDR1 is LGHDT and CDR2 is YNNKEL (reference sequence). The CDR3 spans 12 residues. CDR3 sequence: CASSRPYNEQFF.

The CDR3 here is CSASPTAAYEQYF. V is TRBV20-1 and J is TRBJ2-7. This CDR3 contains 13 residues. The germline gives CDR1 DFQATT, CDR2 SNEGSKA (reference sequence).

V is TRBV19 and J is TRBJ1-5; as DNA is missing, the TRBD1 call by TCRdb cannot be tested. The CDR3 extends over 16 amino acids. Germline CDR1 and CDR2: LNHDA and SQIVND (reference sequence). CDR3 amino acids: CASSIQGAGGNQPQHF.

The CDR3 loop is CASIKTPTAPRTEAFF. The chain uses TRBV5-1 and TRBJ1-1; TCRdb's D call of TRBD1 is untestable without DNA. The CDR3 has 16 amino acids. Germline CDR1 is SGHRS and CDR2 is YFSETQ.